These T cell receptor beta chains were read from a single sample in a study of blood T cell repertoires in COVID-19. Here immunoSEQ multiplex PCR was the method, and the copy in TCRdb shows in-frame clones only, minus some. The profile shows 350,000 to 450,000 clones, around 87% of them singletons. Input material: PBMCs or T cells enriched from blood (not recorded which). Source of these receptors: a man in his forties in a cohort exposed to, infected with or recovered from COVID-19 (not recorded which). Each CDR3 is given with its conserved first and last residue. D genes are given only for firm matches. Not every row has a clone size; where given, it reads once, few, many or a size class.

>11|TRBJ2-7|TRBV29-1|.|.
TGCAGCGGTACACAGGGCAGCGAGCAGTACTTC
CSGTQGSEQYF
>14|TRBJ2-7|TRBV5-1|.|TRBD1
TGCGCCAGCAGCGCCTCGACAGGGGGATTGGAGCAGTACTTC
CASSASTGGLEQYF
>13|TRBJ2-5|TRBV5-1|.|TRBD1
TGCGCCAGCAGCCAGGACAGGGGTGAGACCCAGTACTTC
CASSQDRGETQYF
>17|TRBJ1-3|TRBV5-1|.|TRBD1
TGCGCCAGCAGCGAAACTACCCGGGACAGCTACGGAAACACCATATATTTT
CASSETTRDSYGNTIYF
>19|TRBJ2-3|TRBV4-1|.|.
TGCGCCAGCAGCCAAGAAATAGGGAGCGGGCGATCGGGTGGAGATACGCAGTATTTT
CASSQEIGSGRSGGDTQYF
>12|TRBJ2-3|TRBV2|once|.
TGTGCCAGCATGGACTCTGGCTATACGCAGTATTTT
CASMDSGYTQYF
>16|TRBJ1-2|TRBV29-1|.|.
TGCAGCGTCCACCAACTCATAAGGGGATCTAACTATGGCTACACCTTC
CSVHQLIRGSNYGYTF
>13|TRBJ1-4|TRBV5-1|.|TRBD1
TGCGCCAGCAGGGGACAGAATAATGAAAAACTGTTTTTT
CASRGQNNEKLFF
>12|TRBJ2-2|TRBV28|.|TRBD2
TGTGCCGGATCTAGCGGGACCGGGGAGCTGTTTTTT
CAGSSGTGELFF
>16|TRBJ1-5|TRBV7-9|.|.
TGTGCCAGCAGCTTAGTGGCCCCCAGGGGCAATCAGCCCCAGCATTTT
CASSLVAPRGNQPQHF
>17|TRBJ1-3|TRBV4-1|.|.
TGCGCCAGCAGCCAAGATCGGGCGGGTAGCTCTGGAAACACCATATATTTT
CASSQDRAGSSGNTIYF
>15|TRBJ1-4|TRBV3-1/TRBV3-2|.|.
TGTGCCAGCAGCCAAGTTCGGGGGGCTAATGAAAAACTGTTTTTT
CASSQVRGANEKLFF
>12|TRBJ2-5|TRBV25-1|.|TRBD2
TGTGCCAGCACGGGGGGTTCGGAGACCCAGTACTTC
CASTGGSETQYF
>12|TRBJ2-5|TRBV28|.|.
TGTGCCAGCAGTTTGGCCCAAGAGACCCAGTACTTC
CASSLAQETQYF
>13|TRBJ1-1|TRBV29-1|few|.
TGCAGCGTTGAACTCACCGCCGGCACTGAAGCTTTCTTT
CSVELTAGTEAFF
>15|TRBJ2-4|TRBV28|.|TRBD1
TGTGCCAGCGTGAACAGGGGCGAAGCCAAAAACATTCAGTACTTC
CASVNRGEAKNIQYF
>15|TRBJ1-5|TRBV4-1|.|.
TGCGCCAGCAGCCAACGGGCGGGGGGCAGTCAGCCCCAGCATTTT
CASSQRAGGSQPQHF
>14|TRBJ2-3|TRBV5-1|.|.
TGCGCCAGCAGCTTGACACTAGGCACAGATACGCAGTATTTT
CASSLTLGTDTQYF
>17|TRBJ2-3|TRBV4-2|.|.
TGTGCCAGCAGCCATACAATTGGGGGCCAGGGGACAGATACGCAGTATTTT
CASSHTIGGQGTDTQYF
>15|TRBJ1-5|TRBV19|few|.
TGTGCCAGTACTACGACGCGGGTCGGGGATCAGCCCCAGCATTTT
CASTTTRVGDQPQHF
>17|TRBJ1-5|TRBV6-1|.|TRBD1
TGTGCCAGCAGTGGGGACAGGGGGCTCCATAGCAATCAGCCCCAGCATTTT
CASSGDRGLHSNQPQHF
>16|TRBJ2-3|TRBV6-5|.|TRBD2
TGTGCCAGCAGTTACCGAACAGCGGGAGTCACAGATACGCAGTATTTT
CASSYRTAGVTDTQYF
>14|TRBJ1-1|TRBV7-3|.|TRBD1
TGTGCCAGCAGCCTACAGGGGGAGAACACTGAAGCTTTCTTT
CASSLQGENTEAFF
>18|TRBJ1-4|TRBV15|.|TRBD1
TGTGCCACCAGCGGGGCCGGGACAGGGGGCTTATTAGCTGAAAAACTGTTTTTT
CATSGAGTGGLLAEKLFF
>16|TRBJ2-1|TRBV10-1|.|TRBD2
TGCGCCAGCAGTGAAGGGTCCAGCGGGAAGGGCAATGAGCAGTTCTTC
CASSEGSSGKGNEQFF
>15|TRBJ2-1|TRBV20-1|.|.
TGCAGTGCTAGTCAAGACACCCTACTCTACAATGAGCAGTTCTTC
CSASQDTLLYNEQFF
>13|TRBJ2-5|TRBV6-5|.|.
TGTGCCAGCACACATCTCGACCAAGAGACCCAGTACTTC
CASTHLDQETQYF
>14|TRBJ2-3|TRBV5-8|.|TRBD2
TGTGCCAGCAGCGTGACTAGCGGGATCAATACGCAGTATTTT
CASSVTSGINTQYF
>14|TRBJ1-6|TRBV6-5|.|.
TGTGCCAGCATGGACAACTCCTATAATTCACCCCTCCACTTT
CASMDNSYNSPLHF
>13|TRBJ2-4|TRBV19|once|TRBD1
TGTGCCAGTAGTAACACCGGGACAGGGCTTCAGTACTTC
CASSNTGTGLQYF
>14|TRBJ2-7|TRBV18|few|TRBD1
TGTGCCAGCTCACCGGGACAGGTCTCCTACGAGCAGTACTTC
CASSPGQVSYEQYF